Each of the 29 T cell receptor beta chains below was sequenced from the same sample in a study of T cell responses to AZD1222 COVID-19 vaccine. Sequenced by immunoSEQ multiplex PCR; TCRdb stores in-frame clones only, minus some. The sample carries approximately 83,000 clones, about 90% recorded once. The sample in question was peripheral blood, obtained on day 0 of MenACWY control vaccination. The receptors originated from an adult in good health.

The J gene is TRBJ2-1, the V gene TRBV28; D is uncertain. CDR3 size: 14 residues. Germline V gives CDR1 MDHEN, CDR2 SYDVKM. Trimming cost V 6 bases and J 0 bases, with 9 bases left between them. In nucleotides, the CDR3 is TGTGCCAGCAGCCCCGACGACTCCTACAATGAGCAGTTCTTC. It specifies CASSPDDSYNEQFF.

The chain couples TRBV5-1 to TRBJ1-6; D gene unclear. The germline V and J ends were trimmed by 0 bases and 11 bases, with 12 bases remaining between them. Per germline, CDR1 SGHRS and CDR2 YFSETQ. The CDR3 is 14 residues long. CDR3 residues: CASSLAGPGTPLHF. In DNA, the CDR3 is TGCGCCAGCAGCTTGGCAGGCCCCGGGACACCCCTCCACTTT.

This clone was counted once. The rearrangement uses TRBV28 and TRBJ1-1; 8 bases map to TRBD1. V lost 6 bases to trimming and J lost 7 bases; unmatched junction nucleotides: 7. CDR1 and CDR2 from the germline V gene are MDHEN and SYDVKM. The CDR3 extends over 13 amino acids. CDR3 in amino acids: CASSINRGIEAFF. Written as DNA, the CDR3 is TGTGCCAGCAGCATTAACAGGGGGATTGAAGCTTTCTTT.

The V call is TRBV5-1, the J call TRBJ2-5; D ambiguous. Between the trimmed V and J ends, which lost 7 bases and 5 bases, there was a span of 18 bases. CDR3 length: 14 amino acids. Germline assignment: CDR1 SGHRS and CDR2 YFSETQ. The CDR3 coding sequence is TGCGCCAGCGCCCCCTCGATGAGTGGGGAGACCCAGTACTTC. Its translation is CASAPSMSGETQYF.

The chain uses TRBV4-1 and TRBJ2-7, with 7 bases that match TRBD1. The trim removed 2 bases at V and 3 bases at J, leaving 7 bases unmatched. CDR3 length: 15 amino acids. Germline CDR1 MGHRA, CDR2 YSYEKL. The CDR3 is CASSQPTTGNYEQYF. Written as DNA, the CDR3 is TGCGCCAGCAGCCAACCTACGACAGGGAACTACGAGCAGTACTTC.

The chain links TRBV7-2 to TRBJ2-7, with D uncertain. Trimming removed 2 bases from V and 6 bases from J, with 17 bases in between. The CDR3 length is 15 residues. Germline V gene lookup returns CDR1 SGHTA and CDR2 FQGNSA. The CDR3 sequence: CASSLRHIPPREQYF. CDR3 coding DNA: TGTGCCAGCAGCTTACGACACATCCCACCTCGCGAGCAGTACTTC.

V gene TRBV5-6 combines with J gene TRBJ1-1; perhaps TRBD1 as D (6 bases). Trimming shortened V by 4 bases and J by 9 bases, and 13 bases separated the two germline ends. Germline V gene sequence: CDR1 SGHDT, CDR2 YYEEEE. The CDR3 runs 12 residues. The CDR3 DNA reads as TGTGCCAGCAGCGCGGCAGGGGCGAAAGCTTTCTTT. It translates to CASSAAGAKAFF.

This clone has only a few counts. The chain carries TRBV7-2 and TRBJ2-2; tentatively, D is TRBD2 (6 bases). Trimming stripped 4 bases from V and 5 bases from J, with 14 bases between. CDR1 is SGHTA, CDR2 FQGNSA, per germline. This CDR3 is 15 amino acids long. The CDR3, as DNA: TGTGCCAGCAGCTCCGTAAATCGGGGGACCGGGGAGCTGTTTTTT. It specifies CASSSVNRGTGELFF.

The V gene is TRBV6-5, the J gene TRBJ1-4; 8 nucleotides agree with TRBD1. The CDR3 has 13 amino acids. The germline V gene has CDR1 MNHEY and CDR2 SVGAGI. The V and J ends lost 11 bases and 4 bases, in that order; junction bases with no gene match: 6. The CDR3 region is CAGRQGLNEKLFF. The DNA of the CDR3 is TGTGCCGGCCGACAGGGGCTTAATGAAAAACTGTTTTTT.

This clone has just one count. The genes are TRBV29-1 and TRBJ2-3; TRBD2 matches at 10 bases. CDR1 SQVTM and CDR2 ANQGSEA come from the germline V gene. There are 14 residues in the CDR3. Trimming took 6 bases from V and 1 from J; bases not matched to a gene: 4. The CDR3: CSVTSGARTDTQYF. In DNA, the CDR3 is TGCAGCGTCACTAGCGGGGCCCGCACAGATACGCAGTATTTT.

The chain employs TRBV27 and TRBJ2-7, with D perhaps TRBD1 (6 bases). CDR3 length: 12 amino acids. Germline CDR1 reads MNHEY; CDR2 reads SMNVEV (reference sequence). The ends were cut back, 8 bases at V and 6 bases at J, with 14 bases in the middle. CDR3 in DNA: TGTGCCAGCTCTCCTCAGGGGAGCGAGCAGTACTTC. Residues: CASSPQGSEQYF.

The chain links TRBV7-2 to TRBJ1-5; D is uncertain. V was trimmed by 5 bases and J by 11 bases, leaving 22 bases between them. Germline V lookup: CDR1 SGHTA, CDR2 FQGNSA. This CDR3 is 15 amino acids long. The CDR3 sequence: CASSPSDALIHTQHF. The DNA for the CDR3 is TGTGCCAGCAGCCCAAGCGATGCTTTGATCCACACCCAGCATTTT.

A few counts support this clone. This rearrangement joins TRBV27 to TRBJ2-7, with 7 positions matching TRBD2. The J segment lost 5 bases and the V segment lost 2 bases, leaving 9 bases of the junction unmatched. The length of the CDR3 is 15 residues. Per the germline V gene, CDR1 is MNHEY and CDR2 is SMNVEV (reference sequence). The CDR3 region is CASSLGAGERDEQYF. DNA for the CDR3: TGTGCCAGCAGTTTAGGGGCGGGAGAACGAGACGAGCAGTACTTC.

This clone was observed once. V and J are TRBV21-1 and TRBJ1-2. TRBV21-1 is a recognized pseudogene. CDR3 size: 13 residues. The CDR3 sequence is CAHERRRYYGYTF. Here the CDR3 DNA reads TGTGCCCACGAAAGAAGGAGATACTATGGCTACACCTTC.

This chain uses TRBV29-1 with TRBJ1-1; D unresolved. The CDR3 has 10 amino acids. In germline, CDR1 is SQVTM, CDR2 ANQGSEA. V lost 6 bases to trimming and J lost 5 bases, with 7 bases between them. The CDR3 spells CSVRGTEAFF. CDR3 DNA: TGCAGCGTGCGTGGTACTGAAGCTTTCTTT.

CDR3: CASSLGGLAGPSSYEQYF. The CDR3 DNA reads TGTGCCAGCAGCTTGGGGGGACTAGCAGGCCCTTCCTCCTACGAGCAGTACTTC. The chain combines TRBV7-2 with TRBJ2-7; 9 bases are shared with TRBD2. Trimming took 3 bases from V and 0 from J; bases not matched to a gene: 12. CDR1 and CDR2 (germline): SGHTA, FQGNSA. CDR3 length equals 18 residues.

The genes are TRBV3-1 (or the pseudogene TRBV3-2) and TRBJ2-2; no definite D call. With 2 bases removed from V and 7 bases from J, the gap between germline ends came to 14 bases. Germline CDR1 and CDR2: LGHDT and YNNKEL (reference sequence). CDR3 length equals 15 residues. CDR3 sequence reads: CASSQTVVFNGELFF. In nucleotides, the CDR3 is TGTGCCAGCAGCCAAACGGTAGTTTTCAACGGGGAGCTGTTTTTT.

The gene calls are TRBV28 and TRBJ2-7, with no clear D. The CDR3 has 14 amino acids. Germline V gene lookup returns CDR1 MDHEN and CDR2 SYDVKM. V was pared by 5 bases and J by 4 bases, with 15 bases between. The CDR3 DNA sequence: TGTGCCAGCAGTCCCCCCAGGACGGTATACGAGCAGTACTTC. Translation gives CASSPPRTVYEQYF.

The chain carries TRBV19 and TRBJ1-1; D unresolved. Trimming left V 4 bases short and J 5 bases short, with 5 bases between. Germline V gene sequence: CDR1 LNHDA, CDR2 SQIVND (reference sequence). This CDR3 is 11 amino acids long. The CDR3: CASSTETEAFF. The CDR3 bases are TGTGCCAGTAGTACGGAAACTGAAGCTTTCTTT.

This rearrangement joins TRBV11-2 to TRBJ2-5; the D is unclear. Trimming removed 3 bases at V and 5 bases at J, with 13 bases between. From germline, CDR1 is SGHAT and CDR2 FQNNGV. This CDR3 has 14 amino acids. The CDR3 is CASSFNLLPETQYF. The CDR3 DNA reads TGTGCCAGCAGCTTCAACTTACTGCCGGAGACCCAGTACTTC. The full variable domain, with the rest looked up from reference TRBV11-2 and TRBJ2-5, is EAGVAQSPRYKIIEKRQSVAFWCNPISGHATLYWYQQILGQGPKLLIQFQNNGVVDDSQLPKDRFSAERLKGVDSTLKIQPAKLEDSAVYLCASSFNLLPETQYFGPGTRLLVL.

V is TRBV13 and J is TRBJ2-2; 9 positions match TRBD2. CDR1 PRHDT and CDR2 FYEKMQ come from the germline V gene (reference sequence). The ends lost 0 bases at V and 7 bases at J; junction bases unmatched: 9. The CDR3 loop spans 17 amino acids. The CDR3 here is CASSLGGVAGVFGELFF. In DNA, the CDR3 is TGTGCCAGCAGCTTAGGCGGAGTAGCGGGAGTTTTCGGGGAGCTGTTTTTT.

The CDR3 is CASRLNSGTRSANTQYF. Written as DNA, the CDR3 is TGTGCCAGCAGACTAAACTCCGGGACTAGATCTGCGAATACGCAGTATTTT. V gene TRBV28 combines with J gene TRBJ2-3; 8 positions agree with TRBD2. V lost 6 bases to trimming and J lost 7 bases; unmatched junction nucleotides: 18. CDR1 is MDHEN and CDR2 is SYDVKM in the germline V gene. This CDR3 has 17 residues.

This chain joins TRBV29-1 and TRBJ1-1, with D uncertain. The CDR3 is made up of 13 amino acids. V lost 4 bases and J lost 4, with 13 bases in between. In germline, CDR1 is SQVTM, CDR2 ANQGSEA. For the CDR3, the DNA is TGCAGCGTTGTGAGGGAAAGTGGCACTGAAGCTTTCTTT. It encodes CSVVRESGTEAFF.

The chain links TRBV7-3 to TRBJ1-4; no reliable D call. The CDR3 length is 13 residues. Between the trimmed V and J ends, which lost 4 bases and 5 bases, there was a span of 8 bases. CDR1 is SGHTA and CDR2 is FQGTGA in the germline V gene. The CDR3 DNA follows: TGTGCCAGCAGCTCGGGAGGGAATGAAAAACTGTTTTTT. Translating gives CASSSGGNEKLFF. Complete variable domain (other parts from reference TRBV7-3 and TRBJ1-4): GAGVSQTPSNKVTEKGKYVELRCDPISGHTALYWYRQSLGQGPEFLIYFQGTGAADDSGLPNDRFFAVRPEGSVSTLKIQRTERGDSAVYLCASSSGGNEKLFFGSGTQLSVL.

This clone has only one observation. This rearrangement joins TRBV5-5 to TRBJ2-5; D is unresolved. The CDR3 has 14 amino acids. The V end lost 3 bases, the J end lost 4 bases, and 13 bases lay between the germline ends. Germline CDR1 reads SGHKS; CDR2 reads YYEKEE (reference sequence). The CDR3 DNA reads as TGTGCCAGCAGCTCGGGCCCCCCGGGAGAGACCCAGTACTTC. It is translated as CASSSGPPGETQYF. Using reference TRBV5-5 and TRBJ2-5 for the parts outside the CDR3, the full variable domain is DAGVTQSPTHLIKTRGQQVTLRCSPISGHKSVSWYQQVLGQGPQFIFQYYEKEERGRGNFPDRFSARQFPNYSSELNVNALLLGDSALYLCASSSGPPGETQYFGPGTRLLVL.

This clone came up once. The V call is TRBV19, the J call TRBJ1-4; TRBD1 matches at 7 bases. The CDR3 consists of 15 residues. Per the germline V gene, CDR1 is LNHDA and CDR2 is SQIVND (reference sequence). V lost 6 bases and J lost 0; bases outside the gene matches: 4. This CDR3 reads CASSPGTATNEKLFF. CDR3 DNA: TGTGCCAGTAGCCCCGGGACAGCAACTAATGAAAAACTGTTTTTT.

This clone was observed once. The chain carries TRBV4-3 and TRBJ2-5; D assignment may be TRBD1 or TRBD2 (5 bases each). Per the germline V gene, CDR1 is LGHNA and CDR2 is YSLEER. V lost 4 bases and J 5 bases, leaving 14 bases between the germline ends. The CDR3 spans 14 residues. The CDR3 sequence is CASSLGPGDETQYF. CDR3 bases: TGCGCCAGCAGCCTGGGGCCCGGGGACGAGACCCAGTACTTC.

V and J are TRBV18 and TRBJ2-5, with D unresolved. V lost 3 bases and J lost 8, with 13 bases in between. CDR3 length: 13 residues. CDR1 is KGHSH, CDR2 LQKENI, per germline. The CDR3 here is CASSPTQESTQYF. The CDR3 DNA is TGTGCCAGCTCACCGACCCAAGAGAGTACCCAGTACTTC.

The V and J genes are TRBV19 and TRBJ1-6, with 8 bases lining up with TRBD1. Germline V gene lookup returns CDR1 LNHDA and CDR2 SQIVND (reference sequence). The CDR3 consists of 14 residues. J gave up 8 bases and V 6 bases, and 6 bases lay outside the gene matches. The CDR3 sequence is CASSHDRGDSPLHF. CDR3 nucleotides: TGTGCCAGTAGCCACGACAGGGGAGATTCACCCCTCCACTTT.